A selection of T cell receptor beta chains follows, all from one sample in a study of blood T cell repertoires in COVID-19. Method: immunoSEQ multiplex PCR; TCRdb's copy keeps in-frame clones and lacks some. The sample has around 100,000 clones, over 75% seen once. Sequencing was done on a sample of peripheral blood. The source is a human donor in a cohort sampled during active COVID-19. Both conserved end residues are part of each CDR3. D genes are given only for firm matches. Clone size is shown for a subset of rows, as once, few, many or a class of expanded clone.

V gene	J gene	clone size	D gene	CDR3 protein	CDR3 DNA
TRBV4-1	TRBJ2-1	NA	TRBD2	CASSQGVGAGVSEQFF	TGCGCCAGCAGCCAAGGGGTGGGAGCGGGAGTGAGTGAGCAGTTCTTC
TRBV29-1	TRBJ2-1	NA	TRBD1	CSVEDPGQSLYNEQFF	TGCAGCGTTGAAGACCCGGGACAGAGTCTCTACAATGAGCAGTTCTTC
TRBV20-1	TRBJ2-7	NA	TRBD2	CSASLGRREGYSYEQYF	TGCAGTGCTAGTTTAGGTCGACGGGAGGGTTACTCCTACGAGCAGTACTTC
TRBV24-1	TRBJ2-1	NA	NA	CATSPTGETNEQFF	TGTGCCACCAGCCCAACCGGGGAAACCAATGAGCAGTTCTTC
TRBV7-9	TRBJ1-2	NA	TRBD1	CASSPLGGQGYGYTF	TGTGCCAGCAGCCCCCTGGGGGGACAGGGGTATGGCTACACCTTC
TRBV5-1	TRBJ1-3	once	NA	CASSPEGNTIYF	TGCGCCAGCAGCCCGGAGGGAAACACCATATATTTT
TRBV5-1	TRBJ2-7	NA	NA	CASSFAGFEQYF	TGCGCCAGCAGTTTCGCAGGGTTTGAGCAGTACTTC
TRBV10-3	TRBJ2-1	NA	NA	CAISGTVNEQFF	TGTGCCATCAGTGGGACAGTCAATGAGCAGTTCTTC
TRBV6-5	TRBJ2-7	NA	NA	CASSPTQGGGEQYF	TGTGCCAGCAGTCCTACGCAAGGAGGAGGGGAGCAGTACTTC
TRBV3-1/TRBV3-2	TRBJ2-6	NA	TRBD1	CASSPLWTGESSSGANVLTF	TGTGCCAGCAGCCCGCTTTGGACAGGGGAGAGTTCCTCTGGGGCCAACGTCCTGACTTTC
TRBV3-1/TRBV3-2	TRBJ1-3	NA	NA	CASSQALQALSGNTIYF	TGTGCCAGCAGCCAAGCCCTACAGGCGCTCTCTGGAAACACCATATATTTT
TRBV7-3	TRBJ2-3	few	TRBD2	CASSFRAGDTDTQYF	TGTGCCAGCAGCTTTCGAGCGGGGGACACAGATACGCAGTATTTT
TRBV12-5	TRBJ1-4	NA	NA	CASGLGDRTAEKLFF	TGTGCTAGTGGTTTGGGAGACCGGACAGCCGAAAAACTGTTTTTT
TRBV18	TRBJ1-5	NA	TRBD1	CASSRGQDQPQHF	TGTGCCAGCTCACGTGGACAGGATCAGCCCCAGCATTTT
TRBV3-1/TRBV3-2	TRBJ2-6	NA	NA	CASSHQGSGANVLTF	TGTGCCAGCAGCCATCAGGGGTCTGGGGCCAACGTCCTGACTTTC
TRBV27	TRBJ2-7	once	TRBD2	CASSLFHSSGGTDEQYF	TGTGCCAGCAGTTTATTTCACTCTAGCGGTGGGACCGACGAGCAGTACTTC
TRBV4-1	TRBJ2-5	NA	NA	CASSQVAFGKQEETQYF	TGCGCCAGCAGCCAAGTAGCTTTTGGTAAACAGGAAGAGACCCAGTACTTC
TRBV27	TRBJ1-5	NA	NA	CASSERGYNQPQHF	TGTGCCAGCAGTGAAAGGGGGTACAATCAGCCCCAGCATTTT
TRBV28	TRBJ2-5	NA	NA	CASSPQGGGETQYF	TGTGCCAGCAGTCCCCAAGGGGGGGGAGAGACCCAGTACTTC
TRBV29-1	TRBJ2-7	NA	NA	CSVEQEGSYEQYF	TGCAGCGTTGAACAGGAGGGGTCCTACGAGCAGTACTTC
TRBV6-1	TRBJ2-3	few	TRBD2	CASSEKSGRGDTQYF	TGTGCCAGCAGTGAAAAGAGCGGGAGAGGCGATACGCAGTATTTT
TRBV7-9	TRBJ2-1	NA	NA	CASSLTYEQFF	TGTGCCAGCAGCTTAACTTATGAGCAGTTCTTC
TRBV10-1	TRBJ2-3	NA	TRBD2	CASSINSGGTDTQYF	TGCGCCAGCAGTATCAATAGCGGGGGCACAGATACGCAGTATTTT
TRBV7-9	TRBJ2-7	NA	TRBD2	CASSQSRTSDLYEQYF	TGTGCCAGCAGCCAGTCCCGGACTAGCGACCTCTACGAGCAGTACTTC
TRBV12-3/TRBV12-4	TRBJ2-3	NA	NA	CASSPSTTDTQYF	TGTGCCAGCAGTCCCTCTACCACAGATACGCAGTATTTT
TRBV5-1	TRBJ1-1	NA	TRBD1	CASSLQGGINEAFF	TGCGCCAGCAGCTTACAGGGGGGAATAAATGAAGCTTTCTTT
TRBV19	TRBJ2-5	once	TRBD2	CASSIGGTSGGEETQYF	TGTGCCAGTAGTATAGGAGGGACTAGCGGGGGGGAAGAGACCCAGTACTTC
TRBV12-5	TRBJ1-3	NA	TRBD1	CASGLATGNSGNTIYF	TGTGCTAGTGGTTTGGCGACAGGGAACTCTGGAAACACCATATATTTT
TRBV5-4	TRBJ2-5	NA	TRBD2	CASSGGLAGEETQYF	TGTGCCAGCAGTGGGGGACTAGCGGGAGAAGAGACCCAGTACTTC
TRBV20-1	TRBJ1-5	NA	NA	CSARPIEAQHF	TGCAGTGCTAGACCAATTGAGGCCCAGCATTTT
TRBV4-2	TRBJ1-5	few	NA	CASSLDTYSQQPQHF	TGTGCCAGCAGCCTCGACACGTACAGTCAGCAGCCCCAGCATTTT
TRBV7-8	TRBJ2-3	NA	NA	CASSKDRESSTDTQYF	TGTGCCAGCAGCAAAGACAGAGAAAGTAGCACAGATACGCAGTATTTT
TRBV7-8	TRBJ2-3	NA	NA	CASSPWVTASTDTQYF	TGTGCCAGCAGCCCCTGGGTAACAGCTAGCACAGATACGCAGTATTTT
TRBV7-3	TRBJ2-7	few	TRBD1	CASSPGTGYTYEQYF	TGTGCCAGCAGCCCCGGGACAGGGTACACCTACGAGCAGTACTTC
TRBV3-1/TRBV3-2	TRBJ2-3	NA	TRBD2	CASSQLAGVSTDTQYF	TGTGCCAGCAGCCAGTTGGCGGGAGTGAGCACAGATACGCAGTATTTT
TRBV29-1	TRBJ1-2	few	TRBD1	CSVGETGGAYGYTF	TGCAGCGTCGGGGAAACAGGGGGCGCGTATGGCTACACCTTC
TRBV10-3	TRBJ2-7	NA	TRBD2	CAISDSSASGGLEQYF	TGTGCCATCAGTGACTCATCGGCTAGCGGGGGACTGGAGCAGTACTTC
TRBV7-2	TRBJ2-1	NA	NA	CASSLQGGAYNEQFF	TGTGCCAGCAGCTTACAGGGGGGCGCCTACAATGAGCAGTTCTTC
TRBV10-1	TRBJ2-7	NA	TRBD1	CASSEYGTGSSYEQYF	TGCGCCAGCAGTGAGTATGGGACAGGCAGCTCCTACGAGCAGTACTTC
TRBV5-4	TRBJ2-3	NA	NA	CASSVDSTDTQYF	TGTGCCAGCAGCGTAGACAGCACCGATACGCAGTATTTT
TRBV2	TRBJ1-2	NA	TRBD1	CASSPRGPFYYGYTF	TGTGCCAGCAGTCCCAGGGGGCCGTTTTACTATGGCTACACCTTC
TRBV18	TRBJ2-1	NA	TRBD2	CASSRTSGAYNEQFF	TGTGCCAGCTCACGGACTAGCGGGGCTTACAATGAGCAGTTCTTC
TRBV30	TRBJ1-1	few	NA	CAWSWEGEAFF	TGTGCCTGGTCTTGGGAGGGAGAAGCTTTCTTT
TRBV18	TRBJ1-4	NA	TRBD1	CASSRGQGASNEKLFF	TGTGCCAGCTCACGCGGACAGGGGGCGTCTAATGAAAAACTGTTTTTT
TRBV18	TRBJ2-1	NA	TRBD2	CASVGTSETNEQFF	TGTGCCAGCGTCGGGACTAGCGAAACCAATGAGCAGTTCTTC
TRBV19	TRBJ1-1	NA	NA	CASSIWPGRRGEAFF	TGTGCCAGTAGTATATGGCCGGGGAGGAGGGGTGAAGCTTTCTTT
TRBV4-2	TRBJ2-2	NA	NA	CASSPTTSFSGELFF	TGTGCCAGCAGCCCTACTACTAGCTTTTCCGGGGAGCTGTTTTTT
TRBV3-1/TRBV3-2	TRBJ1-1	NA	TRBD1	CASSFRGRGTEAFF	TGTGCCAGCAGTTTCAGGGGGCGCGGGACTGAAGCTTTCTTT
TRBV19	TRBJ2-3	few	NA	CASSILGGRTDTQYF	TGTGCCAGTAGTATATTAGGCGGCCGCACAGATACGCAGTATTTT
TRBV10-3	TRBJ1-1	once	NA	CAISESVQANTEAFF	TGTGCCATCAGTGAGTCGGTCCAGGCTAACACTGAAGCTTTCTTT
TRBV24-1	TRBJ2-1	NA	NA	CATSDFSLGDNEQFF	TGTGCCACCAGTGATTTTTCTTTAGGGGACAATGAGCAGTTCTTC
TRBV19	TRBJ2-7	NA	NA	CASSISRDEQYF	TGTGCCAGTAGTATCTCCCGGGACGAGCAGTACTTC
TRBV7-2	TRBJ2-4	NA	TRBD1	CASSAGQGIGRYF	TGTGCCAGCAGCGCGGGACAGGGGATCGGGCGGTACTTC
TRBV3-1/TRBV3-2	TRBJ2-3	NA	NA	CASSPPGVPDTQYF	TGTGCCAGCAGCCCCCCGGGTGTTCCAGATACGCAGTATTTT
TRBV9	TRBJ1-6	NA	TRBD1	CASSEGDRDSPLHF	TGTGCCAGCAGCGAGGGGGACAGGGATTCACCCCTCCACTTT
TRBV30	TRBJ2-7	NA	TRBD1	CASRDRRSYEQYF	TGTGCCTCCCGGGACAGGAGATCCTACGAGCAGTACTTC
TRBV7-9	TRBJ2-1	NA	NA	CASSLGTGVYNEQFF	TGTGCCAGCAGCTTGGGGACTGGAGTCTACAATGAGCAGTTCTTC
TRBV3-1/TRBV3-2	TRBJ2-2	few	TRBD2	CASSQVKASGGANTGELFF	TGTGCCAGCAGCCAAGTAAAGGCTAGCGGGGGAGCGAACACCGGGGAGCTGTTTTTT
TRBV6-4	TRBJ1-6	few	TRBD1	CASSPWDRANSPLHF	TGTGCCAGCAGTCCCTGGGACAGGGCAAATTCACCCCTCCACTTT
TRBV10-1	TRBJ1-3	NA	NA	CASSDRTSGNTIYF	TGCGCCAGCAGTGACAGAACCTCTGGAAACACCATATATTTT